The 30 T cell receptor beta chains below come from one sample, sequenced in a study of shared clonotypes between healthy human individuals. Sequenced by immunoSEQ multiplex PCR; TCRdb stores in-frame clones only, minus some. In the table there are roughly 640,000 clones, around two thirds of which are singletons. What was sequenced was memory CD4+ T cells sorted from blood. Subset denoted: CD45RA-negative fraction. Source of these receptors: a woman between 25 and 40 years old in good health.

On this clone itself: One junction end does not reproduce the germline sequence, and a read error may be involved. This chain joins TRBV7-8 and TRBJ2-3; TRBD2 might be the D (5 bases). Germline CDR1 and CDR2: SGHVS and FQNEAQ. The CDR3 covers 14 residues. The DNA of the CDR3 is TGTGCCAGCAGCTCTAGCTGGAGCACGGATACGCAGTATTTT. Residues: CASSSSWSTDTQYF.

A few counts support this clone. The V and J genes are TRBV18 and TRBJ2-5; 10 nucleotides agree with TRBD2. V lost 3 bases and J lost 0; bases outside the gene matches: 7. Germline loops: CDR1 KGHSH, CDR2 LQKENI. The CDR3 has 17 amino acids. CDR3 region: CASSPSSGRSNQETQYF. CDR3 in DNA: TGTGCCAGCTCACCTTCTAGCGGGAGATCTAACCAAGAGACCCAGTACTTC.

This chain joins TRBV2 and TRBJ1-3; D ambiguous. The CDR3 spans 14 residues. Germline lookup yields CDR1 SNHLY and CDR2 FYNNEI. Trimming cost V 6 bases and J 0 bases, with 9 bases left between them. The CDR3 is CASSPRYSGNTIYF. Written as DNA, the CDR3 is TGTGCCAGCAGCCCACGGTACTCTGGAAACACCATATATTTT.

This clone has only one observation. The chain joins TRBV5-6 to TRBJ1-4; tentative D call: TRBD1 (6 bases). Germline assignment: CDR1 SGHDT and CDR2 YYEEEE. The CDR3 is made up of 16 amino acids. Deletions cut 3 bases from V and 0 bases from J, with 12 bases between. CDR3 residues: CASSSWTEATNEKLFF. For the CDR3, the DNA is TGTGCCAGCAGCTCTTGGACAGAAGCAACTAATGAAAAACTGTTTTTT.

Written as DNA, the CDR3 is TGTGCCAGCAGTGAAATCAGCGCCCCTCAGGGTTCGTCGTACTTC. It specifies CASSEISAPQGSSYF. The chain carries TRBV2 and TRBJ2-4; tentatively, D is TRBD1 (5 bases). The CDR3 runs 15 residues. Per the germline V gene, CDR1 is SNHLY and CDR2 is FYNNEI. Trimming shortened V by 2 bases and J by 15 bases, and 23 bases separated the two germline ends.

The gene calls are TRBV25-1 and TRBJ1-2; D is undetermined. From germline, CDR1 is MGHDK and CDR2 SYGVNS. The CDR3 is 12 residues long. The ends were cut back, 3 bases at V and 3 bases at J, with 5 bases in the middle. CDR3 sequence reads: CASSEGDYGYTF. CDR3 DNA sequence: TGTGCCAGCAGTGAGGGTGACTATGGCTACACCTTC.

Details on this clone: This sample also contains other DNA sequences that code for the same CDR3. This chain connects TRBV29-1 to TRBJ1-2; possibly TRBD1 for D (6 bases). The CDR3 runs to 12 residues. Germline V lookup: CDR1 SQVTM, CDR2 ANQGSEA. V was trimmed by 6 bases and J by 4 bases, leaving 12 bases between them. CDR3 sequence reads: CSVEEGVYGYTF. The CDR3 DNA reads as TGCAGCGTCGAGGAGGGGGTCTATGGCTACACCTTC.

The J gene is TRBJ1-5, the V gene TRBV28; D remains unclear. Germline V CDR1 and CDR2: MDHEN, SYDVKM. V was shortened by 5 bases and J by 7 bases, with 15 bases between the two germline ends. There are 14 residues in the CDR3. The CDR3 nucleotides are TGTGCCAGCAGTAACCGGGCCCCGAGGCAGCCCCAGCATTTT. It encodes CASSNRAPRQPQHF.

This clone came up once. The rearrangement joins TRBV7-2 to TRBJ2-4, with D hard to call. CDR3 length equals 15 residues. V lost 8 bases, J lost 1 base, and 15 bases lay in between. Germline loops: CDR1 SGHTA, CDR2 FQGNSA. The CDR3 spells CASRLTGTAKNIQYF. The CDR3 DNA reads as TGTGCCAGCCGCCTCACCGGAACCGCCAAAAACATTCAGTACTTC.

J is TRBJ2-5 and V is TRBV7-6; TRBD1 matches at 7 bases. Germline V CDR1 and CDR2: SGHVS, FNYEAQ. The V gene end was trimmed by 6 bases and the J gene end by 2 bases; junction bases not matched to a gene: 12. The CDR3 has 16 amino acids. CDR3 in amino acids: CASSYQNPGGQETQYF. The CDR3 DNA reads as TGTGCCAGCAGTTATCAGAACCCAGGGGGTCAAGAGACCCAGTACTTC.

The chain recombines TRBV19 with TRBJ2-7; a possible D gene is TRBD2 (6 bases). Germline V gene sequence: CDR1 LNHDA, CDR2 SQIVND (reference sequence). V lost 4 bases to trimming and J lost 2 bases, with 12 bases between them. CDR3 length: 14 residues. The CDR3 DNA sequence: TGTGCCAGTAGTAACAAGGCGGGAACCTACGAGCAGTACTTC. Translated, it gives CASSNKAGTYEQYF. The full variable domain, its missing parts supplied by reference TRBV19 and TRBJ2-7, is DGGITQSPKYLFRKEGQNVTLSCEQNLNHDAMYWYRQDPGQGLRLIYYSQIVNDFQKGDIAEGYSVSREKKESFPLTVTSAQKNPTAFYLCASSNKAGTYEQYFGPGTRLTVT.

This chain uses TRBV4-1 with TRBJ1-4; D unresolved. The CDR3 covers 15 residues. Germline V gene lookup returns CDR1 MGHRA and CDR2 YSYEKL. V lost 6 bases and J lost 5, with 16 bases in between. The CDR3 DNA reads TGCGCCAGCAGTCAGCGAACCGCAGAGAATGAAAAACTGTTTTTT. This codes for CASSQRTAENEKLFF.

Details on this clone: Other DNA sequences in the sample encode the same CDR3. This chain joins TRBV5-1 and TRBJ2-2; 7 bases agree with TRBD2. Germline loops: CDR1 SGHRS, CDR2 YFSETQ. V dropped 0 bases and J dropped 3; count of bases not matched to a gene: 2. The CDR3 loop spans 15 amino acids. The CDR3 DNA reads TGCGCCAGCAGCTTGGGGCTAGCGGACACCGGGGAGCTGTTTTTT. This translates into CASSLGLADTGELFF.

The chain uses TRBV4-1 and TRBJ2-3, with 10 bases matching TRBD2. CDR3 size: 20 residues. In germline, CDR1 is MGHRA, CDR2 YSYEKL. The trim removed 1 base at V and 1 base at J, leaving 14 bases unmatched. Here the CDR3 reads CASSQGDLTSSGRRTDTQYF. CDR3 in DNA: TGCGCCAGCAGCCAAGGGGACCTAACCTCTAGCGGGAGACGCACAGATACGCAGTATTTT.

The rearrangement joins TRBV28 to TRBJ1-1; D unclear. Trimming left V 3 bases short and J 4 bases short, with 12 bases between. Germline loops: CDR1 MDHEN, CDR2 SYDVKM. This CDR3 region has 14 residues. The CDR3 coding sequence is TGTGCCAGCAGTTTCTCATCAGTTGTCACTGAAGCTTTCTTT. Translation gives CASSFSSVVTEAFF.

V usage is TRBV11-2 and J usage is TRBJ1-1; D is unresolved. This CDR3 spans 15 amino acids. Germline CDR1 and CDR2: SGHAT and FQNNGV. V was cut by 0 bases and J by 1 base, with 9 bases left in between. CDR3 protein: CASSLDPGQNTEAFF. DNA for the CDR3: TGTGCCAGCAGCTTAGATCCGGGTCAGAACACTGAAGCTTTCTTT.

The V gene is TRBV5-1, the J gene TRBJ1-4; 7 bases fit TRBD1. Germline V gene data show CDR1 as SGHRS and CDR2 as YFSETQ. The CDR3 loop spans 17 amino acids. V shed 0 bases and J 5 bases; nucleotides not matched to a gene: 10. The CDR3 region has the DNA TGCGCCAGCAGCTTGGGGACAGGTGCCGGCCCAAATGAAAAACTGTTTTTT. Protein sequence: CASSLGTGAGPNEKLFF.

The V call is TRBV7-9, the J call TRBJ2-5; 13 bases match TRBD2. The CDR3 covers 17 residues. Germline V CDR1 and CDR2: SEHNR, FQNEAQ (reference sequence). Trimming at V came to 4 bases and at J to 2 bases, leaving 7 bases not matched to a gene. The CDR3 sequence is CASSSPGLAGKQETQYF. The CDR3, as DNA: TGTGCCAGCAGCTCGCCGGGACTAGCGGGAAAGCAAGAGACCCAGTACTTC.

This chain links TRBV2 with TRBJ2-1; D gene ambiguous. This CDR3 is 17 amino acids long. Trimming took off 3 bases at V and 0 bases at J, with 15 bases between the two ends. Germline values: CDR1 SNHLY, CDR2 FYNNEI. This CDR3 is CASSDPTTTASYNEQFF. The CDR3 bases are TGTGCCAGCAGTGATCCCACGACGACCGCCTCCTACAATGAGCAGTTCTTC.

The V call is TRBV29-1, the J call TRBJ2-3; a weak D match, TRBD2 (6 bases). Trimming cost V 3 bases and J 6 bases, with 16 bases left between them. There are 14 residues in the CDR3. Looked up from germline, CDR1 is SQVTM and CDR2 is ANQGSEA. This chain's CDR3 is CSVELAGGLDTQYF. The CDR3 nucleotides are TGCAGCGTTGAGTTAGCCGGAGGGTTGGATACGCAGTATTTT.

The genes are TRBV6-6 and TRBJ2-5; D is ambiguous. The CDR3 runs to 12 residues. Trimming stripped 1 base from V and 5 bases from J, with 5 bases between. Germline V gene data show CDR1 as MNHNY and CDR2 as SVGAGI (reference sequence). The CDR3 DNA reads as TGTGCCAGCAGTTACTTAGCTGAGACCCAGTACTTC. Translated, it gives CASSYLAETQYF.

This clone has just one count. The chain employs TRBV5-5 and TRBJ2-2; TRBD1 matches at 8 bases. This CDR3 contains 15 residues. Germline CDR1 and CDR2: SGHKS and YYEKEE (reference sequence). The J segment lost 3 bases and the V segment lost 2 bases, leaving 3 bases of the junction unmatched. The CDR3 sequence: CASSFNRGYTGELFF. As DNA, the CDR3 is TGTGCCAGCAGCTTCAACAGGGGGTACACCGGGGAGCTGTTTTTT.

This clone was seen a handful of times. This chain joins TRBV28 and TRBJ1-1; D not certain. Germline V gene data show CDR1 as MDHEN and CDR2 as SYDVKM. The CDR3 has 15 amino acids. With 6 bases removed from V and 0 bases from J, the gap between germline ends came to 14 bases. CDR3 sequence reads: CASRRPGGMNTEAFF. CDR3 bases: TGTGCCAGCAGACGCCCGGGCGGGATGAACACTGAAGCTTTCTTT.

This clone appeared a few times. The chain employs TRBV11-2 and TRBJ1-4, with D possibly matching TRBD1 (6 bases). The CDR3 consists of 16 residues. Trimming stripped 1 base from V and 12 bases from J, with 21 bases between. Per the germline V gene, CDR1 is SGHAT and CDR2 is FQNNGV. DNA for the CDR3: TGTGCCAGCAGCTTAGTCGATGACAGGCCCGGAAAGGAACTGTTTTTT. Protein sequence: CASSLVDDRPGKELFF.

The chain is built from TRBV29-1 and TRBJ2-5; D remains unclear. Trimming cost V 4 bases and J 5 bases, with 29 bases left between them. Germline values: CDR1 SQVTM, CDR2 ANQGSEA. This CDR3 region has 18 residues. CDR3 sequence (DNA): TGCAGCGTTGTTCCGGTTGTTCTGGGCCAAAGGATGTGGGAGACCCAGTACTTC. Its protein product is CSVVPVVLGQRMWETQYF.

This sequence joins TRBV5-6 and TRBJ2-7; D is uncertain. The germline CDR1 and CDR2 sequences are SGHDT and YYEEEE. Trimming took 4 bases from V and 0 from J, leaving 14 bases between them. This CDR3 has 15 amino acids. For the CDR3, the DNA is TGTGCCAGCAGCCTGGGTCTTTTAAGCTCCTACGAGCAGTACTTC. Its protein is CASSLGLLSSYEQYF.

This clone was observed a few times. The chain links TRBV28 to TRBJ2-7; D possibly matches TRBD1 or TRBD2 (5 bases each). CDR3 length equals 14 residues. V shed 7 bases and J shed 0 bases, with 13 bases lying between them. The germline gives CDR1 MDHEN, CDR2 SYDVKM. CDR3: CASTTTGGSYEQYF. The CDR3 DNA reads as TGTGCCAGCACCACCACTGGGGGCTCCTACGAGCAGTACTTC.

The chain recombines TRBV2 with TRBJ1-1, with 8 bases lining up with TRBD1. This CDR3 comprises 15 residues. The V gene's germline CDR1 is SNHLY and CDR2 FYNNEI. The V gene end was trimmed by 7 bases and the J gene end by 2 bases; junction bases not matched to a gene: 9. The CDR3 coding sequence is TGTGCCAGCACCCGTGGACAGGGAGAAAACACTGAAGCTTTCTTT. Residues: CASTRGQGENTEAFF.

The chain uses TRBV28 and TRBJ2-1; 10 nucleotides match TRBD1. This CDR3 contains 20 residues. The germline gives CDR1 MDHEN, CDR2 SYDVKM. With V trimmed by 6 bases and J by 4 bases, 21 bases remained unmatched. CDR3 coding DNA: TGTGCCAGCAGGGGTCCGGGACAGGGGTATGAGGGAACGAGGTACAATGAGCAGTTCTTC. Its translation: CASRGPGQGYEGTRYNEQFF.

The chain combines TRBV7-9 with TRBJ1-3; the match to TRBD1 covers 7 bases. Germline V CDR1 and CDR2: SEHNR, FQNEAQ (reference sequence). The CDR3 is made up of 16 amino acids. Unmatched junction bases numbered 6, after V lost 2 bases and J lost 2 bases. The DNA of the CDR3 is TGTGCCAGCAGCTTATTCGGGACAGACCCTGGAAACACCATATATTTT. It codes for CASSLFGTDPGNTIYF. The entire variable domain, with the rest obtained from reference TRBV7-9 and TRBJ1-3, is as follows: DTGVSQNPRHKITKRGQNVTFRCDPISEHNRLYWYRQTLGQGPEFLTYFQNEAQLEKSRLLSDRFSAERPKGSFSTLEIQRTEQGDSAMYLCASSLFGTDPGNTIYFGEGSWLTVV.